This T cell receptor (beta chain) was observed in a study of blood T cells in healthy people across ages. This CDR3 region has 14 residues. V lost 5 bases to trimming and J lost 5 bases; unmatched junction nucleotides: 7. Looked up from germline, CDR1 is SGHVS and CDR2 is FQNEAQ. Through a sample-barcoded 5' primer and a J-beta primer mix, a second PCR was run for roughly 6 to 11 cycles. TCRdb reanalysed the 5' RACE reads using MiXCR and keeps one entry per CDR3 protein. Of 800,000 to 1,300,000 distinct CDR3 sequences in the sample, around 25% were seen once. This sample was also put to use in a study of T cells of mothers and their children.

The gene calls are TRBV7-8 and TRBJ2-5; 8 bases are shared with TRBD1. The receptor's source is a girl aged 2-10 years in good health. Sequenced sample: blood. Written as DNA, the CDR3 is TGTGCCAGCAGCCCCCGACAGGGGTGGGAGACCCAGTACTTC. Translating it yields CASSPRQGWETQYF.